The entry below describes one TCR beta chain. Sequencing was performed with immunoSEQ multiplex PCR; in TCRdb, only in-frame clones are kept and a portion is missing. This repertoire shows 150,000 or so clones, less than 85% found once; its top ten account for 18%. The recovered donors of Cohort 3 showed two negative PCRs, clearance, or symptom resolution. This sample is drawn from a study of blood T cell repertoires in COVID-19. Across the whole study: Samples came from the United States, Italy and Spain, spanning acute and convalescent COVID-19.

This CDR3 contains 14 residues. Trimming shortened V by 2 bases and J by 1 base, and 7 bases separated the two germline ends. The V gene's germline CDR1 is MNHEY and CDR2 SVGAGI. The TCR was taken from a man in his 60s who had recovered from COVID-19. The sample comprised PBMCs or T cells enriched from blood (not recorded which). The chain has TRBV6-5 and TRBJ2-3, with D unclear. This CDR3 is CASSYGTGTDTQYF. The CDR3 nucleotides read TGTGCCAGCAGTTACGGCACAGGCACAGATACGCAGTATTTT.